A selection of T cell receptor beta chains follows, all from one sample in a study of CD8 T cells in Susac syndrome. TCRdb processed the immunoSEQ multiplex PCR reads anew with MiXCR; each CDR3 protein has one entry. The repertoire includes 150,000 to 200,000 distinct CDR3 sequences, about 96% of them detected once, and about 0.12% sits in the top ten. The specimen was CD4+ T cells from PBMCs. The receptors here all came from a human donor with Susac syndrome. Both conserved end residues are part of each CDR3. A D gene is named only where the DNA matches it firmly. Only some rows state a clone size, as once, few, many or a class for expanded clones.

.	TRBV4-3	.	TRBJ2-1	CASSPDERREQFF	TGCGCCAGCAGCCCGGACGAGAGGCGTGAGCAGTTCTTC
.	TRBV4-3	.	TRBJ1-5	CASSQKWGQPQHF	TGCGCCAGCAGCCAAAAATGGGGTCAGCCCCAGCATTTT
.	TRBV2	.	TRBJ1-2	CASSESGTSVYGYTF	TGTGCCAGCAGTGAATCCGGGACTTCGGTCTATGGCTACACCTTC
.	TRBV30	.	TRBJ1-5	CAWSQANQPQHF	TGTGCCTGGAGTCAAGCCAATCAGCCCCAGCATTTT
.	TRBV2	.	TRBJ2-2	CASSEYQELFF	TGTGCCAGCAGCGAATATCAGGAGCTGTTTTTT
.	TRBV20-1	.	TRBJ2-3	CSARVSDTQYF	TGCAGTGCTAGAGTGTCAGATACGCAGTATTTT
.	TRBV30	.	TRBJ2-1	CSGTGSLGNEQFF	TGTTCCGGGACGGGTTCGTTAGGCAATGAGCAGTTCTTC
.	TRBV20-1	.	TRBJ1-2	CSARGDKDYTF	TGCAGTGCTAGAGGTGACAAGGACTACACCTTC
.	TRBV4-2	TRBD1	TRBJ1-1	CASSLPGTGGTEAFF	TGTGCCAGCAGCCTCCCCGGGACAGGGGGAACTGAAGCTTTCTTT
.	TRBV3-1	TRBD2	TRBJ2-1	CASKPGGYQYNEQFF	TGTGCCAGCAAGCCGGGGGGATATCAGTACAATGAGCAGTTCTTC
.	TRBV7-9	.	TRBJ1-1	CASSDLGVSNTEAFF	TGTGCCAGCAGCGATTTGGGGGTTTCTAACACTGAAGCTTTCTTT
.	TRBV4-3	.	TRBJ2-7	CASSQELGYEQYF	TGCGCCAGCAGCCAAGAGTTGGGGTACGAGCAGTACTTC
once	TRBV7-2	TRBD2	TRBJ2-4	CASSSGGIQYF	TGTGCCAGCAGCTCGGGGGGAATTCAGTACTTC
.	TRBV30	TRBD1	TRBJ2-7	CAGGEGQGYEQYF	TGTGCCGGGGGTGAGGGACAGGGCTACGAGCAGTACTTC
.	TRBV5-1	.	TRBJ2-3	CASSLDTPVTDTQYF	TGCGCCAGCAGCCTGGACACCCCTGTCACAGATACGCAGTATTTT
.	TRBV7-8	.	TRBJ1-5	CASSVWGDNQPQHF	TGTGCCAGCAGCGTATGGGGCGACAATCAGCCCCAGCATTTT
.	TRBV18	.	TRBJ1-4	CASSPEGRTNEKLFF	TGTGCCAGCTCACCAGAGGGACGGACTAATGAAAAACTGTTTTTT
.	TRBV14	TRBD1	TRBJ1-4	CASSGYRGSLNEKLFF	TGTGCCAGCAGCGGATACAGGGGGAGTCTTAATGAAAAACTGTTTTTT
.	TRBV28	TRBD2	TRBJ2-1	CASSLVGQSGRDEQFF	TGTGCCAGCAGTTTAGTTGGCCAGAGCGGGAGGGATGAGCAGTTCTTC
few	TRBV12-3/TRBV12-4	.	TRBJ2-3	CASSLYPDTQYF	TGTGCCAGCAGTTTGTACCCAGATACGCAGTATTTT
.	TRBV20-1	.	TRBJ1-1	CSARDSMGVSREAFF	TGCAGTGCTAGAGATTCGATGGGGGTTTCGCGTGAAGCTTTCTTT
once	TRBV24-1	.	TRBJ2-5	CATSAGGQETQYF	TGTGCCACCAGTGCCGGGGGTCAAGAGACCCAGTACTTC
.	TRBV30	.	TRBJ2-4	CAWSRENIQYF	TGTGCCTGGAGTAGGGAAAACATTCAGTACTTC
.	TRBV28	.	TRBJ2-4	CASSVWGRDIQYF	TGTGCCAGCAGTGTGTGGGGGCGTGACATTCAGTACTTC
.	TRBV20-1	TRBD1	TRBJ2-1	CSVPRQGRNEQFF	TGCAGTGTTCCTAGACAGGGGCGAAATGAGCAGTTCTTC
once	TRBV12-3/TRBV12-4	TRBD2	TRBJ2-7	CASSPPGLAAQYF	TGTGCCAGCAGCCCCCCGGGACTAGCGGCGCAGTACTTC
.	TRBV27	TRBD1	TRBJ2-7	CASSLSGTGLYEQYF	TGTGCCAGCAGTTTATCCGGGACAGGGCTATACGAGCAGTACTTC
.	TRBV19	.	TRBJ2-6	CASSITVSSGANVLTF	TGTGCCAGTAGTATCACAGTCAGCTCTGGGGCCAACGTCCTGACTTTC
.	TRBV27	.	TRBJ2-7	CASSNRDTKPYEQYF	TGTGCCAGCAGTAACCGGGACACCAAGCCCTACGAGCAGTACTTC
.	TRBV4-2	.	TRBJ2-1	CASSQPNGEQFF	TGTGCCAGCAGCCAGCCGAACGGAGAGCAGTTCTTC
.	TRBV7-6	TRBD1	TRBJ2-2	CASSLVGQPNTGELFF	TGTGCCAGCAGCTTAGTGGGACAGCCGAACACCGGGGAGCTGTTTTTT
.	TRBV9	.	TRBJ1-3	CASGLSGNTIYF	TGTGCCAGCGGTCTCTCTGGAAACACCATATATTTT